Listed here are 31 T cell receptor beta chains from one sample, sequenced in a study of blood T cell repertoires in COVID-19. Produced via immunoSEQ multiplex PCR; TCRdb's table is partial and in-frame only. The sample gives 180,000 or so clones, around 80% of which show up once; approximately 15% is in the top ten. The specimen sequenced was peripheral blood. Every receptor here comes from a woman between 65 and 79 years old with COVID-19, enrolled during active disease.

This clone has just one count. The chain joins TRBV11-3 to TRBJ1-6; D unclear. V lost 4 bases, J lost 7 bases, and 5 bases lay in between. Germline V gene lookup returns CDR1 SGHNT and CDR2 YENEEA. The CDR3 covers 12 residues. This chain's CDR3 is CASSSQNSPLHF. The DNA of the CDR3 is TGTGCCAGCAGCTCACAAAATTCACCCCTCCACTTT.

This clone was seen a single time. The chain recombines TRBV30 with TRBJ1-2; no clear D. The CDR3 totals 15 residues. Germline CDR1 reads GTSNPN; CDR2 reads SVGIG (reference sequence). With 0 bases removed from V and 4 bases from J, the gap between germline ends came to 15 bases. CDR3 region: CAWSVYWAPTYGYTF. The CDR3 DNA reads as TGTGCCTGGAGTGTTTATTGGGCCCCCACCTATGGCTACACCTTC.

In its sample, this clone was seen once. This chain uses TRBV6-1 with TRBJ1-1; D perhaps matches TRBD1 (5 bases). Looked up from germline, CDR1 is MNHNS and CDR2 is SASEGT. Trimming removed 2 bases at V and 1 base at J, with 8 bases between. The CDR3 is made up of 14 amino acids. This chain's CDR3 is CASSEWGGNTEAFF. CDR3 sequence (DNA): TGTGCCAGCAGTGAATGGGGGGGGAACACTGAAGCTTTCTTT.

The sample holds a few counts of this clone. The genes are TRBV6-5 and TRBJ2-7, with 7 bases identical to TRBD2. The CDR3 length is 13 residues. The V segment lost 7 bases and the J segment 1 base; nucleotides outside the gene matches: 4. Germline lookup yields CDR1 MNHEY and CDR2 SVGAGI. Here the CDR3 reads CASTAGVSYEQYV. CDR3 bases: TGTGCCAGCACTGCGGGGGTTTCCTACGAGCAGTACGTC.

J is TRBJ2-1 and V is TRBV27; 14 bases are shared with TRBD2. J was trimmed by 7 bases and V by 5 bases; bases with no gene match: 10. The CDR3 has 17 amino acids. Germline V gives CDR1 MNHEY, CDR2 SMNVEV (reference sequence). The CDR3, as DNA: TGTGCCAGCAGTCGACCGGGACTAGCGGGGGAAAATAATGAGCAGTTCTTC. It codes for CASSRPGLAGENNEQFF.

The chain combines TRBV18 with TRBJ1-2; TRBD1 agrees at 7 bases. CDR3 length: 15 amino acids. V shed 1 base and J 4 bases; nucleotides not matched to a gene: 6. Per germline, CDR1 KGHSH and CDR2 LQKENI. The DNA for the CDR3 is TGTGCCAGCTCACCACTCGACAGGGAGGTCTATGGCTACACCTTC. It yields the protein CASSPLDREVYGYTF.

This clone came up a few times. The DNA of the CDR3 is TGTGCCAGTAGTATTCGGAGCCTTGCACCCCTCCACTTT. This codes for CASSIRSLAPLHF. The chain recombines TRBV19 with TRBJ1-6; no reliable D call. Germline assignment: CDR1 LNHDA and CDR2 SQIVND (reference sequence). V dropped 3 bases and J dropped 11 bases, with 11 bases sitting between them. The CDR3 spans 13 residues.

The chain uses TRBV28 and TRBJ2-7; D may be TRBD1 (6 bases). Germline values: CDR1 MDHEN, CDR2 SYDVKM. This CDR3 comprises 16 residues. Trimming left V 5 bases short and J 3 bases short, with 20 bases between. The CDR3: CASSTLTGLGGYEQYF. CDR3 sequence (DNA): TGTGCCAGCAGTACCCTAACAGGGCTAGGTGGCTACGAGCAGTACTTC.

The genes are TRBV2 and TRBJ2-2, with D unclear. The CDR3 has 14 residues. In germline, CDR1 is SNHLY, CDR2 FYNNEI. V lost 6 bases and J lost 6, with 14 bases in between. In nucleotides, the CDR3 is TGTGCCAGCAGGGAGTTGGCGGTGGCCGGGGAGCTGTTTTTT. It translates to CASRELAVAGELFF.

This clone has a handful of counts. CDR3 amino acids: CASGGWDGYTF. CDR3 sequence (DNA): TGTGCCAGCGGGGGGTGGGATGGCTACACCTTC. V is TRBV28 and J is TRBJ1-2, with TRBD1 as a possible D gene (5 bases). The CDR3 length is 11 residues. Germline V CDR1 and CDR2: MDHEN, SYDVKM. Trimming removed 8 bases from V and 6 bases from J, with 10 bases in between.

The genes are TRBV6-5 and TRBJ2-5, with D tentatively TRBD1 (5 bases). CDR3 length: 13 residues. From germline, CDR1 is MNHEY and CDR2 SVGAGI. The ends were cut back, 6 bases at V and 9 bases at J, with 17 bases in the middle. The CDR3 DNA follows: TGTGCCAGCAGCCGAGAAGGGGCTGTGGCCCAGTACTTC. Residues: CASSREGAVAQYF.

The chain recombines TRBV11-2 with TRBJ2-5, with D hard to call. The CDR3 totals 13 residues. Germline V gene data show CDR1 as SGHAT and CDR2 as FQNNGV. V was shortened by 8 bases and J by 1 base, with 11 bases between the two germline ends. As DNA, the CDR3 is TGTGCCAGCGGTAGACACTTCCAAGAGACCCAGTACTTC. It specifies CASGRHFQETQYF.

The genes are TRBV11-2 and TRBJ2-1; 7 bases are a match to TRBD1. V lost 1 base, J lost 2 bases, and 2 bases stayed unmatched. The CDR3 contains 15 residues. The germline V gene encodes CDR1 SGHAT and CDR2 FQNNGV. CDR3: CASSLVQGTYNEQFF. DNA for the CDR3: TGTGCCAGCAGCTTAGTACAGGGGACCTACAATGAGCAGTTCTTC.

This chain links TRBV5-4 with TRBJ1-1, with 8 bases aligning to TRBD1. Germline CDR1 and CDR2: SGHNT and YYREEE (reference sequence). Trimming removed 4 bases from V and 1 base from J; junction bases left unmatched: 15. The CDR3 totals 18 residues. DNA of the CDR3: TGTGCCAGCAGCCGTCCCGGGACAGGATCGAAAACGAACACTGAAGCTTTCTTT. It yields the protein CASSRPGTGSKTNTEAFF.

V usage is TRBV30 and J usage is TRBJ1-3; tentative D call: TRBD1 (5 bases). Germline CDR1 reads GTSNPN; CDR2 reads SVGIG (reference sequence). Between the trimmed V and J ends, which lost 0 bases and 7 bases, there was a span of 10 bases. CDR3 length equals 13 residues. The CDR3 sequence: CAWSVGQGNTIYF. The CDR3 nucleotides are TGTGCCTGGAGTGTAGGTCAGGGCAACACCATATATTTT.

The chain employs TRBV24-1 and TRBJ2-1; 9 bases agree with TRBD1. The V and J ends lost 2 bases and 3 bases, in that order; junction bases with no gene match: 7. The CDR3 is made up of 17 amino acids. CDR1 is KGHDR and CDR2 is SFDVKD in the germline V gene. The CDR3 loop reads CATSDSPGQGNYNEQFF. The CDR3 DNA reads as TGTGCCACCAGTGATTCACCGGGACAGGGTAACTACAATGAGCAGTTCTTC.

The chain carries TRBV19 and TRBJ1-5; possibly TRBD1 for D (6 bases). The CDR3 totals 14 residues. V was shortened by 4 bases and J by 4 bases, with 11 bases between the two germline ends. Germline CDR1 reads LNHDA; CDR2 reads SQIVND (reference sequence). The CDR3 sequence: CASSNGQNNQPQHF. Written as DNA, the CDR3 is TGTGCCAGTAGTAACGGACAGAATAATCAGCCCCAGCATTTT.

The CDR3 region has the DNA TGTGCCAGCTCGGTAGCGGGAGGGCCTTACAATGAGCAGTTCTTC. Residues: CASSVAGGPYNEQFF. This chain links TRBV18 with TRBJ2-1; TRBD2 agrees at 11 bases. V was clipped by 6 bases and J by 4 bases; unmatched bases: 5. There are 15 residues in the CDR3. The germline V gene encodes CDR1 KGHSH and CDR2 LQKENI.

The rearrangement uses TRBV13 and TRBJ2-3; 8 nucleotides agree with TRBD1. V gave up 5 bases and J gave up 5 bases; unmatched junction bases: 6. The CDR3 runs 14 residues. Germline V gives CDR1 PRHDT, CDR2 FYEKMQ (reference sequence). The CDR3 loop reads CASSPGGVGDTQYF. The CDR3 coding sequence is TGTGCCAGCAGCCCAGGGGGCGTTGGAGATACGCAGTATTTT.

This CDR3 reads CAWSGQYGYTF. The CDR3 DNA sequence: TGTGCCTGGAGCGGACAGTATGGCTACACCTTC. The chain combines TRBV30 with TRBJ1-2; D may be TRBD1 (6 bases). Germline CDR1 GTSNPN, CDR2 SVGIG (reference sequence). Trimming removed 3 bases from V and 5 bases from J, with 7 bases in between. This CDR3 has 11 amino acids.

This clone has a single count. The genes are TRBV4-1 and TRBJ2-7; TRBD2 matches at 10 bases. V shed 1 base, J shed 3 bases, and the junction held 0 bases outside the gene matches. The CDR3 sequence is 14 residues long. Germline assignment: CDR1 MGHRA and CDR2 YSYEKL. CDR3 amino acids: CASSQASGGYEQYV. The CDR3 bases are TGCGCCAGCAGCCAAGCTAGCGGGGGCTACGAGCAGTACGTC.

The rearrangement joins TRBV5-4 to TRBJ2-1; 9 positions agree with TRBD1. The ends lost 5 bases at V and 6 bases at J; junction bases unmatched: 12. Germline V gives CDR1 SGHNT, CDR2 YYREEE (reference sequence). This CDR3 region has 16 residues. The CDR3 sequence is CASSSGDRAYRNEQFF. CDR3 in DNA: TGTGCCAGCAGTAGTGGGGACAGGGCATATCGCAATGAGCAGTTCTTC. The full variable domain, rest sourced from reference TRBV5-4 and TRBJ2-1, is ETGVTQSPTHLIKTRGQQVTLRCSSQSGHNTVSWYQQALGQGPQFIFQYYREEENGRGNFPPRFSGLQFPNYSSELNVNALELDDSALYLCASSSGDRAYRNEQFFGPGTRLTVL.

The CDR3 loop reads CASSLKRGTGELFF. CDR3 coding DNA: TGTGCCAGCAGCTTAAAGCGGGGGACCGGGGAGCTGTTTTTT. This chain connects TRBV7-2 to TRBJ2-2; TRBD2 aligns across 8 bases. Germline values: CDR1 SGHTA, CDR2 FQGNSA. This CDR3 is built from 14 residues. Germline trimming cut 2 bases from V and 5 bases from J; bases unmatched to any gene: 1.

The chain uses TRBV5-1 and TRBJ2-2; 13 nucleotides align to TRBD2. With 0 bases clipped from V and 7 bases from J, the junction kept 12 bases outside the gene matches. Germline values: CDR1 SGHRS, CDR2 YFSETQ. This CDR3 has 19 amino acids. This CDR3 is CASSLGVRTSGRVVGELFF. CDR3 sequence (DNA): TGCGCCAGCAGCTTGGGGGTGAGGACTAGCGGGAGAGTCGTCGGGGAGCTGTTTTTT.

On this clone: This sample also contains other DNA sequences that code for the same CDR3. The chain couples TRBV5-6 to TRBJ1-5, with TRBD1 as a possible D gene (6 bases). The V gene's germline CDR1 is SGHDT and CDR2 YYEEEE. This CDR3 comprises 17 residues. Trimming shortened V by 0 bases and J by 7 bases, and 20 bases separated the two germline ends. CDR3 amino acids: CASSLAPIRGWEQPQHF. The CDR3 coding sequence is TGTGCCAGCAGCTTGGCACCAATCAGGGGATGGGAGCAGCCCCAGCATTTT.

The chain joins TRBV7-9 to TRBJ1-5; 8 positions match TRBD1. The length of the CDR3 is 18 residues. Germline CDR1 SEHNR, CDR2 FQNEAQ (reference sequence). V lost 5 bases to trimming and J lost 3 bases; unmatched junction nucleotides: 15. The CDR3 DNA follows: TGTGCCAGCAGCCTAGGGTGGGAGACAGGGGTCTCCAATCAGCCCCAGCATTTT. It translates to CASSLGWETGVSNQPQHF.

This clone was observed once. The V gene is TRBV23-1, the J gene TRBJ1-6; D possibly corresponds to TRBD1 (6 bases). TRBV23-1 is noted as an ORF with a role that remains uncertain. The V and J ends lost 3 bases and 9 bases respectively, with 12 bases between them. The CDR3 totals 14 residues. The CDR3 region has the DNA TGCGCCAGCAGTCACCCGAAAGGGGGTTCACCCCTCCACTTT. It encodes CASSHPKGGSPLHF.

In DNA form, the CDR3 reads TGCGCCAGCAGCTTGGATCCAGAAGCTTTCTTT. Amino acids: CASSLDPEAFF. The chain uses TRBV5-1 and TRBJ1-1; D ambiguous. V was trimmed by 0 bases and J by 8 bases, leaving 5 bases between them. This CDR3 spans 11 amino acids. Per germline, CDR1 SGHRS and CDR2 YFSETQ. The full variable domain, completed using reference TRBV5-1 and TRBJ1-1, is KAGVTQTPRYLIKTRGQQVTLSCSPISGHRSVSWYQQTPGQGLQFLFEYFSETQRNKGNFPGRFSGRQFSNSRSEMNVSTLELGDSALYLCASSLDPEAFFGQGTRLTVV.

This chain connects TRBV5-1 to TRBJ1-6, with a tentative D call TRBD1 (6 bases). The CDR3 runs to 14 residues. Germline assignment: CDR1 SGHRS and CDR2 YFSETQ. Between the trimmed V and J ends, which lost 3 bases and 6 bases, there was a span of 10 bases. DNA for the CDR3: TGCGCCAGCAGCTATGGCAGGGGTAATTCACCCCTCCACTTT. It translates to CASSYGRGNSPLHF.

The J gene is TRBJ1-6, the V gene TRBV5-1; TRBD1 agrees at 8 bases. V was pared by 6 bases and J by 10 bases, with 9 bases of the junction left unmatched. The CDR3 is made up of 14 amino acids. Germline V gives CDR1 SGHRS, CDR2 YFSETQ. CDR3 sequence: CASKIGTGPSPLHF. CDR3 in DNA: TGCGCCAGCAAGATTGGGACAGGTCCCTCACCCCTCCACTTT.

The gene calls are TRBV24-1 and TRBJ2-1; TRBD1 agrees at 7 bases. Trimming at V came to 9 bases and at J to 0 bases, leaving 10 bases not matched to a gene. This CDR3 spans 16 amino acids. CDR1 and CDR2 (germline): KGHDR, SFDVKD. CDR3 residues: CATGIGGSLSYNEQFF. The CDR3, as DNA: TGTGCCACCGGAATAGGGGGCAGCCTCTCCTACAATGAGCAGTTCTTC.